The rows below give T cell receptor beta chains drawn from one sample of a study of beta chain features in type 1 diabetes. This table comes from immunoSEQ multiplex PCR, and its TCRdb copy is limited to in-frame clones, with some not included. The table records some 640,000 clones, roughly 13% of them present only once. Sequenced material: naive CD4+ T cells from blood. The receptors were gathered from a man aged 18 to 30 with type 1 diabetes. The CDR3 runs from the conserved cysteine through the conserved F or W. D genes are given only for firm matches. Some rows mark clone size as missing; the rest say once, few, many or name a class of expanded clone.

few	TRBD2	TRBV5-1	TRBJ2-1	TGCGCCAGCAGCGAATCCCTGGTAGCGGGAGGGAATGAGCAGTTCTTC	CASSESLVAGGNEQFF
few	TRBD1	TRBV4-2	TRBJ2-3	TGTGCCAGCAGCCAGGGGGACAGGGTCACAGATACGCAGTATTTT	CASSQGDRVTDTQYF
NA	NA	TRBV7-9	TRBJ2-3	TGTGCCAGCAGCCCAAGGGGGGGCACAGATACGCAGTATTTT	CASSPRGGTDTQYF
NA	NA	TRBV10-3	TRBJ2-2	TGTGCCACCACTCCGGTACCCGGGGAGCTGTTTTTT	CATTPVPGELFF
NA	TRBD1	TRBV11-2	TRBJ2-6	TGTGCCAGCAGCGCCCGGACAGGGGTGGGAGCCAACGTCCTGACTTTC	CASSARTGVGANVLTF
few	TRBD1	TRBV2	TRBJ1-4	TGTGCCAGTGGGACAGCAACTAATGAAAAACTGTTTTTT	CASGTATNEKLFF
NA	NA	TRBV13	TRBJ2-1	TGTGCCAGCAGCTTAGGACCCGACATGGAGCAGTTCTTC	CASSLGPDMEQFF
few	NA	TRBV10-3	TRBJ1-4	TGTGCCATCAGTGACCGGGCCGAAAATGAAAAACTGTTTTTT	CAISDRAENEKLFF
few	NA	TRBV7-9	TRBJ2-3	TGTGCCAGCAGCTGGGGGGCAGAAAGCACAGATACGCAGTATTTT	CASSWGAESTDTQYF
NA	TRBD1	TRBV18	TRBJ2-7	TGTGCCAGCTCACTTACCGGGACAGGGGCATCCTACGAGCAGTACTTC	CASSLTGTGASYEQYF
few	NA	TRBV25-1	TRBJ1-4	TGTGCCAGCAGCGGACAGACCTTTGGGGAAAAACTGTTTTTT	CASSGQTFGEKLFF
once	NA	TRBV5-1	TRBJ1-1	TGCGCCAGCAGCTGGATGGTTGGTGAAGCTTTCTTT	CASSWMVGEAFF
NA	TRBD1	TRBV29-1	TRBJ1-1	TGCAGCGTTGAAAGGGGGCTCCCGAACACTGAAGCTTTCTTT	CSVERGLPNTEAFF
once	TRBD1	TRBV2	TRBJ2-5	TGTGCCAGCAGGGGGACAGGGGAAGAGACCCAGTACTTC	CASRGTGEETQYF
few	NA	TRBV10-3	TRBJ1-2	TGTGCCAACTCTTACAGGGAAGGTGACGGCTACACCTTC	CANSYREGDGYTF